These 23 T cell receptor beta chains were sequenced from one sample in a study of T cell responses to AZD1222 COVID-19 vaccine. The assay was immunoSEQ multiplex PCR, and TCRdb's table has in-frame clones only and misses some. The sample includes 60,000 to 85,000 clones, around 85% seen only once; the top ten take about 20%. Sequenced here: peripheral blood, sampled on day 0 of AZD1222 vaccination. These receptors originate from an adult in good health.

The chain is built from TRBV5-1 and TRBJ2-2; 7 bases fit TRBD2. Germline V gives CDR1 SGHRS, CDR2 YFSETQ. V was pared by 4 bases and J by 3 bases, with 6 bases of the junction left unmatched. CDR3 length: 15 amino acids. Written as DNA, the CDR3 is TGCGCCAGCAGCGCGGGGGACGTCCACACCGGGGAGCTGTTTTTT. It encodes CASSAGDVHTGELFF.

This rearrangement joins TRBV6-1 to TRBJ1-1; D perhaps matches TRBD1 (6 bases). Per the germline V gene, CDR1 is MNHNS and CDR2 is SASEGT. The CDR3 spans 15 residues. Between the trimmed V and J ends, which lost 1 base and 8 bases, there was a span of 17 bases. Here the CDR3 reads CASSEEGRGLWEAFF. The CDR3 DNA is TGTGCCAGCAGTGAAGAGGGCAGGGGTTTATGGGAAGCTTTCTTT.

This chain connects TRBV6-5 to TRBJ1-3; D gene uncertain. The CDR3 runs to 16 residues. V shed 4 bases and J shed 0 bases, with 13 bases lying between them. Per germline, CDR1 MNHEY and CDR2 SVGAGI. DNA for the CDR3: TGTGCCAGCAGTTTGACGAGAACCAGCTCTGGAAACACCATATATTTT. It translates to CASSLTRTSSGNTIYF.

CDR3 nucleotides: TGCAGCGCTGGTCATGGAGAGAACACTGAAGCTTTCTTT. This translates into CSAGHGENTEAFF. This sequence joins TRBV29-1 and TRBJ1-1; no clear D gene. This CDR3 spans 13 amino acids. In germline, CDR1 is SQVTM, CDR2 ANQGSEA. Trimming removed 7 bases at V and 1 base at J, with 13 bases between.

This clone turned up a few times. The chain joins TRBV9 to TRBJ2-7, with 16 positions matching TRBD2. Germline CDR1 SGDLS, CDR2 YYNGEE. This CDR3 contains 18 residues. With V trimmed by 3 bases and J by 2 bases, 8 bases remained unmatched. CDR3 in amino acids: CASSAHGTSGRATYEQYF. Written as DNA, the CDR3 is TGTGCCAGCAGCGCCCACGGGACTAGCGGGAGGGCAACCTACGAGCAGTACTTC. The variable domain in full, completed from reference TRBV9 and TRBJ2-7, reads DSGVTQTPKHLITATGQRVTLRCSPRSGDLSVYWYQQSLDQGLQFLIQYYNGEERAKGNILERFSAQQFPDLHSELNLSSLELGDSALYFCASSAHGTSGRATYEQYFGPGTRLTVT.

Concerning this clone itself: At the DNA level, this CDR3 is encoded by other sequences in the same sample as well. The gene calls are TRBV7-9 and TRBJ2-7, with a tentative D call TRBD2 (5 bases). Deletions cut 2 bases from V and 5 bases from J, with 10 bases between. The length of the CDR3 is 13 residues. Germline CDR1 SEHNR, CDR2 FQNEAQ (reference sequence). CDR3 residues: CASSLRGIDEQYF. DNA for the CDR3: TGTGCCAGCAGCTTACGAGGGATCGACGAGCAGTACTTC.

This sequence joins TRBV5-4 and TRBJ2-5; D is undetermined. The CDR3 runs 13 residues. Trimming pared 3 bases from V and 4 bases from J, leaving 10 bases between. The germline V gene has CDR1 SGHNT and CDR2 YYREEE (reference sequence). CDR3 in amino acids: CASSYPAGETQYF. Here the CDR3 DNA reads TGTGCCAGCAGCTATCCCGCCGGAGAGACCCAGTACTTC.

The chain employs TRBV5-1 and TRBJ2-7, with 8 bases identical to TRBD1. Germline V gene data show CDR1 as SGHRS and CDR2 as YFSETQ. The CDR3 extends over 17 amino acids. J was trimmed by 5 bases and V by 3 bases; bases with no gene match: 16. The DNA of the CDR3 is TGCGCCAGCAGCTCATTAACAGGGGGGATAGTGGTCCACGAGCAGTACTTC. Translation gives CASSSLTGGIVVHEQYF.

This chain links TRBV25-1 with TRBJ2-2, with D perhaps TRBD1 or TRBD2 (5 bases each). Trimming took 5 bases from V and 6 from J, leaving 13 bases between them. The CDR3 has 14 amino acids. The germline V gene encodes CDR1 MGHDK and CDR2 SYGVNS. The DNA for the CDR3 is TGTGCCAGCAGTAACGGGGCAGGGTCCGGGGAGCTGTTTTTT. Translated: CASSNGAGSGELFF.

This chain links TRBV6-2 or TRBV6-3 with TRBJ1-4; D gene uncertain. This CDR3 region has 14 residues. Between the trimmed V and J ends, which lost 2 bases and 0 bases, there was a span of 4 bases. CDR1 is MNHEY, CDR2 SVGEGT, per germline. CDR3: CASSYRATNEKLFF. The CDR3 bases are TGTGCCAGCAGTTACCGGGCAACTAATGAAAAACTGTTTTTT.

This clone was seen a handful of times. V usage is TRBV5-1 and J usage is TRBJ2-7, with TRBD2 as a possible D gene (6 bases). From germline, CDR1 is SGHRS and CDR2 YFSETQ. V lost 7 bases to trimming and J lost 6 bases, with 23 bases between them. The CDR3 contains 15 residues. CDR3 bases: TGCGCCAGCCGGCCGGAGGGTCCACCTTCTGGCGAGCAGTACTTC. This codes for CASRPEGPPSGEQYF. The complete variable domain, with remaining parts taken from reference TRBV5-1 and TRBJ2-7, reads KAGVTQTPRYLIKTRGQQVTLSCSPISGHRSVSWYQQTPGQGLQFLFEYFSETQRNKGNFPGRFSGRQFSNSRSEMNVSTLELGDSALYLCASRPEGPPSGEQYFGPGTRLTVT.

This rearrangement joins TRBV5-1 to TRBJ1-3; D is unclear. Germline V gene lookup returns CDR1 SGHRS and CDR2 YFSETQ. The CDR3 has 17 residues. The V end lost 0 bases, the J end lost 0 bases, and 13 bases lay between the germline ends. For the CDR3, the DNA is TGCGCCAGCAGCTTGGCCGGAGGCGGAAGCTCTGGAAACACCATATATTTT. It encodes CASSLAGGGSSGNTIYF.

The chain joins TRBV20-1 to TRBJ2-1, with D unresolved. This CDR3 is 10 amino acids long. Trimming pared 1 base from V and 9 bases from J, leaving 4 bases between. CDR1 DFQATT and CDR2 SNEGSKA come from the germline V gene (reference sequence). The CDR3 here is CSARVGEQFF. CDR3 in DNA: TGCAGTGCTAGAGTGGGTGAGCAGTTCTTC.

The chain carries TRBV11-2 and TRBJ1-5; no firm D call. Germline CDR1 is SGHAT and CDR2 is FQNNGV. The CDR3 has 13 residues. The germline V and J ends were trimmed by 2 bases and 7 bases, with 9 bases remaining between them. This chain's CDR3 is CASSLSDGQPQHF. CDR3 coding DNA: TGTGCCAGCAGCTTATCTGACGGACAGCCCCAGCATTTT.

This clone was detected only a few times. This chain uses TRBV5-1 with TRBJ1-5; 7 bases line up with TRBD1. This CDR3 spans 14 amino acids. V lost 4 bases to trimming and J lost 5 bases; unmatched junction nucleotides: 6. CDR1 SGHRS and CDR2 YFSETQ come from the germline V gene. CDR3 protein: CASSETGPHQPQHF. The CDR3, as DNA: TGCGCCAGCAGCGAGACAGGGCCTCATCAGCCCCAGCATTTT.

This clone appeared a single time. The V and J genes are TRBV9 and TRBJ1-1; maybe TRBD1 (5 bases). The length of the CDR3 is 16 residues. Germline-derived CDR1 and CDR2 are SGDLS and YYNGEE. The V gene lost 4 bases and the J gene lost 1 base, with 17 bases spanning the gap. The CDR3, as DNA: TGTGCCAGCAGCAAAACCGGGACTCAGAAGAACACTGAAGCTTTCTTT. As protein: CASSKTGTQKNTEAFF.

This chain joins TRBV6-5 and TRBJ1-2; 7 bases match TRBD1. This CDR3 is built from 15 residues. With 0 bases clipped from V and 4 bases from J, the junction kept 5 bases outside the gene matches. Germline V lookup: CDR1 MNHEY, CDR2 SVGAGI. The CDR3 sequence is CASSYSTGRAYGYTF. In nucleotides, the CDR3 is TGTGCCAGCAGTTACTCGACAGGGAGGGCCTATGGCTACACCTTC.

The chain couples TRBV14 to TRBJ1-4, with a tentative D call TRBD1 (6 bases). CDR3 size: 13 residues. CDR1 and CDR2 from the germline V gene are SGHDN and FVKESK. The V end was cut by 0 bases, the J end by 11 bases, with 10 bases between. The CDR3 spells CASSQDQGIKLFF. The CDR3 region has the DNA TGTGCCAGCAGCCAAGACCAGGGGATCAAACTGTTTTTT.

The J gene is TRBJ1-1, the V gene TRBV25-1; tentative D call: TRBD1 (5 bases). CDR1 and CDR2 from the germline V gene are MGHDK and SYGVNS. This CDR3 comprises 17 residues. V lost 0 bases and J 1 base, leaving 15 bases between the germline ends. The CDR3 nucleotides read TGTGCCAGCAGTGAATATGGTAGTTGGGGCAGGAACACTGAAGCTTTCTTT. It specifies CASSEYGSWGRNTEAFF.

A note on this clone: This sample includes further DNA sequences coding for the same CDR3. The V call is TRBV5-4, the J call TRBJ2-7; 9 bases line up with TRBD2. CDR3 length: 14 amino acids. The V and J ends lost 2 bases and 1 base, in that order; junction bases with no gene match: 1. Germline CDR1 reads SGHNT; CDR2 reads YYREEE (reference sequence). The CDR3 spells CASSFAGGSYEQYF. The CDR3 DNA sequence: TGTGCCAGCAGCTTCGCGGGGGGGTCCTACGAGCAGTACTTC.

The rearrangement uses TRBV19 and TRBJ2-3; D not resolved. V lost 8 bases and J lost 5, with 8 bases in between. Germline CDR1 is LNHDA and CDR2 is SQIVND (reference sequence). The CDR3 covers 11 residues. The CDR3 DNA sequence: TGTGCCAGTGCCCAGGTAGATACGCAGTATTTT. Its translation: CASAQVDTQYF.

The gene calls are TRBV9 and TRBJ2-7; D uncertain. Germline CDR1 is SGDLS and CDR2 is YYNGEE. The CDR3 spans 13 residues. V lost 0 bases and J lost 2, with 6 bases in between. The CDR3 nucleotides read TGTGCCAGCAGCGTAGACGTGACCTACGAGCAGTACTTC. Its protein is CASSVDVTYEQYF.

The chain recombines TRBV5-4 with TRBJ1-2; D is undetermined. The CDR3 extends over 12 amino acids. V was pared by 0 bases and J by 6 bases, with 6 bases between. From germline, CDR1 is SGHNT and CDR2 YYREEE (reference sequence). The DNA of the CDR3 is TGTGCCAGCAGCTTGGGGTCCGATGGCTACACCTTC. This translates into CASSLGSDGYTF.